The 19 T cell receptor beta chains below were found in one sample sequenced in a study of shared clonotypes between healthy human individuals. CD45RO-negative cells were positively selected for CCR7, leaving out terminally differentiated effector memory CD45RA+ cells. Here immunoSEQ multiplex PCR was the method, and the copy in TCRdb shows in-frame clones only, minus some. The table has over 750,000 clones, around 96% seen once; the top ten hold under 0.3%. The sample consisted of naive CD8+ T cells sorted from blood. The receptors here all came from a young man in good health.

The chain employs TRBV4-3 and TRBJ2-7, with 9 bases identical to TRBD2. Per the germline V gene, CDR1 is LGHNA and CDR2 is YSLEER. There are 14 residues in the CDR3. V lost 4 bases and J lost 1; bases outside the gene matches: 2. CDR3 DNA: TGCGCCAGCAGCCGCGGACTAGCGTCCTACGAGCAGTACTTC. This translates into CASSRGLASYEQYF.

The V and J genes are TRBV5-1 and TRBJ1-3; D gene uncertain. The V and J ends lost 0 bases and 0 bases respectively, with 7 bases between them. Germline CDR1 SGHRS, CDR2 YFSETQ. The CDR3 totals 15 residues. CDR3 sequence: CASSLDQDSGNTIYF. The CDR3 coding sequence is TGCGCCAGCAGCTTGGACCAGGACTCTGGAAACACCATATATTTT.

The rearrangement uses TRBV28 and TRBJ2-1; 10 nucleotides line up with TRBD2. This CDR3 has 16 amino acids. With 3 bases clipped from V and 5 bases from J, the junction kept 7 bases outside the gene matches. Germline CDR1 is MDHEN and CDR2 is SYDVKM. Here the CDR3 DNA reads TGTGCCAGCAGTTTTGGCACTAGCGGGATTGACAATGAGCAGTTCTTC. Encoded protein: CASSFGTSGIDNEQFF.

The genes are TRBV4-2 and TRBJ2-3, with D perhaps matching TRBD1 (5 bases). The V gene lost 4 bases and the J gene lost 2 bases, with 13 bases spanning the gap. Germline CDR1 reads LGHNA; CDR2 reads YNFKEQ. The CDR3 spans 15 residues. Here the CDR3 reads CASSPIEGVTDTQYF. The CDR3 nucleotides are TGTGCCAGCAGCCCCATTGAAGGGGTCACAGATACGCAGTATTTT.

V gene TRBV11-2 combines with J gene TRBJ2-7; D is perhaps TRBD2 (6 bases). CDR3 length: 15 residues. The ends were cut back, 0 bases at V and 4 bases at J, with 13 bases in the middle. CDR1 is SGHAT and CDR2 is FQNNGV in the germline V gene. CDR3 in DNA: TGTGCCAGCAGCTTAGAGGCTAGCGTTGGGTACGAGCAGTACTTC. It yields the protein CASSLEASVGYEQYF.

V is TRBV28 and J is TRBJ2-7, with a possible D match to TRBD2 (6 bases). V lost 2 bases and J 4 bases, leaving 6 bases between the germline ends. This CDR3 is 12 amino acids long. Germline lookup yields CDR1 MDHEN and CDR2 SYDVKM. CDR3 DNA: TGTGCCAGCAGTTTAGGGAGGTACGAGCAGTACTTC. Translating gives CASSLGRYEQYF.

The chain recombines TRBV5-1 with TRBJ2-7; D may be TRBD1 (6 bases). V gave up 3 bases and J gave up 3 bases, with 10 bases separating them. CDR3 length: 13 residues. The germline CDR1 and CDR2 sequences are SGHRS and YFSETQ. This chain's CDR3 is CASSWGHFYEQYF. The CDR3 region has the DNA TGCGCCAGCAGCTGGGGACACTTCTACGAGCAGTACTTC.

This clone came up once. The chain couples TRBV7-9 to TRBJ1-2, with D possibly matching TRBD1 (5 bases). V lost 5 bases to trimming and J lost 4 bases, with 11 bases between them. The CDR3 extends over 13 amino acids. Germline assignment: CDR1 SEHNR and CDR2 FQNEAQ (reference sequence). CDR3 sequence: CASSRPGVYGYTF. CDR3 bases: TGTGCCAGCAGCCGCCCGGGGGTCTATGGCTACACCTTC.

This chain's CDR3 is CACQEDGYTF. The DNA for the CDR3 is TGTGCCTGCCAGGAAGATGGCTACACCTTC. The rearrangement uses TRBV30 and TRBJ1-2; D not resolved. CDR3 size: 10 residues. Trimming removed 6 bases from V and 6 bases from J, with 8 bases in between. Germline V gene sequence: CDR1 GTSNPN, CDR2 SVGIG (reference sequence).

V gene TRBV5-4 combines with J gene TRBJ2-5, with D tentatively TRBD1 (6 bases). CDR3 length: 15 amino acids. V lost 4 bases and J 3 bases, leaving 16 bases between the germline ends. Germline V lookup: CDR1 SGHNT, CDR2 YYREEE (reference sequence). The CDR3 protein is CASSPLGAGEETQYF. CDR3 DNA: TGTGCCAGCAGCCCGTTGGGGGCAGGGGAAGAGACCCAGTACTTC.

Note on this clone: The same CDR3 arises from other DNA sequences in this sample as well. This chain links TRBV29-1 with TRBJ1-5, with D perhaps TRBD1 (6 bases). V was pared by 6 bases and J by 0 bases, with 12 bases between. Germline CDR1 and CDR2: SQVTM and ANQGSEA. There are 14 residues in the CDR3. CDR3 sequence: CSVLQGDSNQPQHF. Written as DNA, the CDR3 is TGCAGCGTCCTACAGGGTGATAGCAATCAGCCCCAGCATTTT.

The rearrangement joins TRBV28 to TRBJ1-5; D call uncertain. Trimming removed 10 bases from V and 5 bases from J, with 12 bases in between. The CDR3 covers 12 residues. Germline CDR1 and CDR2: MDHEN and SYDVKM. The DNA for the CDR3 is TGTGCCACCGCAGGTAGGGATCAGCCCCAGCATTTT. Translated: CATAGRDQPQHF.

J is TRBJ2-7 and V is TRBV4-1; possible D gene TRBD2, 5 bases. The V end was cut by 1 base, the J end by 5 bases, with 18 bases between. The CDR3 consists of 16 residues. The germline V gene encodes CDR1 MGHRA and CDR2 YSYEKL. Written as DNA, the CDR3 is TGCGCCAGCAGCCAAGCATTCGGGCGGGCTGGGGACGAGCAGTACTTC. It yields the protein CASSQAFGRAGDEQYF.

This rearrangement joins TRBV9 to TRBJ2-3; no definite D call. The V and J ends lost 3 bases and 3 bases respectively, with 11 bases between them. The germline V gene encodes CDR1 SGDLS and CDR2 YYNGEE. This CDR3 contains 14 residues. CDR3: CASSGLPPTDTQYF. For the CDR3, the DNA is TGTGCCAGCAGCGGGTTACCTCCGACAGATACGCAGTATTTT.

The V and J genes are TRBV6-5 and TRBJ2-2; D remains ambiguous. V was pared by 6 bases and J by 0 bases, with 8 bases between. The CDR3 contains 14 residues. Germline values: CDR1 MNHEY, CDR2 SVGAGI. CDR3 loop: CASRVVSNTGELFF. The CDR3 DNA follows: TGTGCCAGCAGGGTAGTATCGAACACCGGGGAGCTGTTTTTT.

The chain couples TRBV9 to TRBJ2-5; unclear D gene. Germline CDR1 reads SGDLS; CDR2 reads YYNGEE. CDR3 size: 14 residues. V lost 0 bases to trimming and J lost 1 base, with 7 bases between them. In DNA form, the CDR3 reads TGTGCCAGCAGCGTAGCTTCGGGCCAAGAGACCCAGTACTTC. This gives the protein CASSVASGQETQYF.

The V and J genes are TRBV15 and TRBJ2-4; no definite D call. In germline, CDR1 is LNHNV, CDR2 YYDKDF (reference sequence). V was pared by 1 base and J by 0 bases, with 7 bases between. This CDR3 spans 15 amino acids. Here the CDR3 reads CATSRGTAAKNIQYF. CDR3 sequence (DNA): TGTGCCACCAGCAGAGGGACCGCAGCCAAAAACATTCAGTACTTC.

The chain recombines TRBV7-2 with TRBJ2-7; the match to TRBD2 covers 10 bases. Losses at the gene ends were 2 bases for V and 7 bases for J; bases not matched to a gene: 8. The CDR3 has 15 residues. Germline assignment: CDR1 SGHTA and CDR2 FQGNSA. CDR3 residues: CASSLRSSGSQEQYF. CDR3 DNA sequence: TGTGCCAGCAGCTTAAGGTCTAGCGGGAGTCAAGAGCAGTACTTC.

The chain couples TRBV11-3 to TRBJ1-1; possibly TRBD1 for D (6 bases). V lost 5 bases and J 3 bases, leaving 16 bases between the germline ends. Per germline, CDR1 SGHNT and CDR2 YENEEA. This CDR3 spans 15 amino acids. CDR3 in amino acids: CASSLALSGDTEAFF. Written as DNA, the CDR3 is TGTGCCAGCAGCCTAGCTTTATCAGGGGACACTGAAGCTTTCTTT.